This T cell receptor (beta chain) was retrieved from a study of cytomegalovirus exposure and HLA in healthy donors. Overall study context: The 500 to 750 first-cohort repertoires and the roughly 120 validation repertoires shared the same platform, a later analysis reported. Study findings and constraints: Among TCR sequences, most were rare, though some public TCRs appeared in many donors. It was about 150 TCR beta chains that were listed as cytomegalovirus-associated.

With respect to this clone: Its antigen is unknown.

Sequencing was performed with immunoSEQ multiplex PCR; in TCRdb, only in-frame clones are kept and a portion is missing. The sample lists under 200,000 clones, approximately 96% occurring once. CDR1 is WNHNN and CDR2 is SYGVQD in the germline V gene (reference sequence). The CDR3 is 17 residues long. V shed 8 bases and J 0 bases; nucleotides not matched to a gene: 14. The validation cohort, a group of 120 or so subjects, included the donors and was separate from the approximately 680-subject first cohort. The chain joins TRBV10-1 to TRBJ2-3; 7 bases are a match to TRBD2. Sequencing was performed on PBMCs. This clonotype was obtained from a woman between 18 and 29 years old in good health and CMV-seronegative. CDR3 protein: CASFGLRGGLSTDTQYF. In DNA form, the CDR3 reads TGCGCCAGCTTTGGACTTCGCGGGGGACTGAGCACAGATACGCAGTATTTT.